The 22 T cell receptor beta chains given below trace back to one sample, sequenced in a study of blood T cell repertoires in COVID-19. Assay used: immunoSEQ multiplex PCR; TCRdb lists only in-frame clones, some missing. The table includes 280,000 or so clones, roughly 86% detected once. Sequenced: PBMCs or T cells enriched from blood (not recorded which). The source is a woman aged 45-65 years who had been exposed to COVID-19.

In DNA form, the CDR3 reads TGTGCCAGCAGTCAAGGACAGGGAAACACCATATATTTT. It specifies CASSQGQGNTIYF. The gene calls are TRBV28 and TRBJ1-3; weak D call: TRBD1 (6 bases). CDR1 is MDHEN and CDR2 is SYDVKM in the germline V gene. V lost 5 bases and J lost 4, with 9 bases in between. The CDR3 extends over 13 amino acids.

The chain uses TRBV5-1 and TRBJ2-7, with D perhaps matching TRBD1 (5 bases). The CDR3 loop spans 15 amino acids. Trimming left V 0 bases short and J 7 bases short, with 17 bases between. The germline CDR1 and CDR2 sequences are SGHRS and YFSETQ. CDR3 amino acids: CASSLEGRAPAEQYF. The CDR3 DNA follows: TGCGCCAGCAGCTTGGAGGGCAGGGCTCCGGCTGAGCAGTACTTC. The full variable domain, with the rest looked up from reference TRBV5-1 and TRBJ2-7, is KAGVTQTPRYLIKTRGQQVTLSCSPISGHRSVSWYQQTPGQGLQFLFEYFSETQRNKGNFPGRFSGRQFSNSRSEMNVSTLELGDSALYLCASSLEGRAPAEQYFGPGTRLTVT.

This clone has a single count. V gene TRBV30 combines with J gene TRBJ1-1, with D uncertain. Germline loops: CDR1 GTSNPN, CDR2 SVGIG (reference sequence). Trimming took off 0 bases at V and 1 base at J, with 9 bases between the two ends. The CDR3 is made up of 14 amino acids. The CDR3 sequence: CAWSVPGWNTEAFF. CDR3 nucleotides: TGTGCCTGGAGTGTTCCGGGGTGGAACACTGAAGCTTTCTTT.

The CDR3: CASSIVPFGQPQHF. In DNA, the CDR3 is TGTGCCAGTAGTATAGTCCCCTTTGGCCAGCCCCAGCATTTT. The V and J genes are TRBV19 and TRBJ1-5, with unresolved D. V gave up 1 base and J gave up 7 bases, with 11 bases separating them. The CDR3 runs 14 residues. The germline gives CDR1 LNHDA, CDR2 SQIVND (reference sequence).

The V gene is TRBV7-6, the J gene TRBJ1-5; D is possibly TRBD1 (6 bases). This CDR3 region has 17 residues. Per the germline V gene, CDR1 is SGHVS and CDR2 is FNYEAQ. V shed 5 bases and J shed 3 bases, with 20 bases lying between them. The CDR3 sequence: CASSMKICDRSNQPQHF. As DNA, the CDR3 is TGTGCCAGCAGCATGAAAATTTGTGACAGGTCCAATCAGCCCCAGCATTTT.

The CDR3 DNA sequence: TGTGCCAGCATTGTAAGAGGCGAGCAGTTCTTC. Amino acids: CASIVRGEQFF. The chain joins TRBV28 to TRBJ2-1; D remains unclear. This CDR3 is built from 11 residues. V was pared by 7 bases and J by 10 bases, with 11 bases between. Per germline, CDR1 MDHEN and CDR2 SYDVKM.

The rearrangement uses TRBV4-1 and TRBJ2-1, with D possibly TRBD2 on 6 matching bases. Per the germline V gene, CDR1 is MGHRA and CDR2 is YSYEKL. V lost 2 bases to trimming and J lost 10 bases, with 12 bases between them. This CDR3 spans 13 amino acids. The CDR3 DNA reads as TGCGCCAGCAGCCAACTCGGGGCGGGGGAGCAGTTCTTC. Its protein is CASSQLGAGEQFF.

The chain uses TRBV27 and TRBJ1-6, with 11 bases lining up with TRBD1. The trim removed 6 bases at V and 7 bases at J, leaving 8 bases unmatched. This CDR3 region has 16 residues. Per germline, CDR1 MNHEY and CDR2 SMNVEV (reference sequence). CDR3 sequence reads: CASSLGTGGRNSPLHF. DNA of the CDR3: TGTGCCAGCAGCCTTGGGACAGGGGGTCGCAATTCACCCCTCCACTTT.

The chain recombines TRBV28 with TRBJ2-1; 7 bases fit TRBD2. The CDR3 loop spans 15 amino acids. Germline assignment: CDR1 MDHEN and CDR2 SYDVKM. With 6 bases clipped from V and 5 bases from J, the junction kept 10 bases outside the gene matches. The CDR3 reads CASRFPGGGNNEQFF. The CDR3 coding sequence is TGTGCCAGCAGGTTCCCCGGCGGGGGAAACAATGAGCAGTTCTTC.

This rearrangement joins TRBV28 to TRBJ1-5, with 8 bases fitting TRBD1. The J segment lost 2 bases and the V segment lost 4 bases, leaving 16 bases of the junction unmatched. Germline loops: CDR1 MDHEN, CDR2 SYDVKM. The CDR3 loop spans 19 amino acids. The CDR3 here is CASSWSPGGEIYGNQPQHF. CDR3 in DNA: TGTGCCAGCAGTTGGTCGCCAGGGGGCGAGATATATGGCAATCAGCCCCAGCATTTT.

The CDR3 region has the DNA TGTGCCAGCAGCTTAGCTGTGTTCGAGAATAACTATGGCTACACCTTC. Protein: CASSLAVFENNYGYTF. The chain carries TRBV7-8 and TRBJ1-2; no firm D call. Trimming left V 0 bases short and J 1 base short, with 12 bases between. The V gene's germline CDR1 is SGHVS and CDR2 FQNEAQ. CDR3 size: 16 residues. Full variable domain (outside the CDR3, taken from reference TRBV7-8 and TRBJ1-2): GAGVSQSPRYKVAKRGQDVALRCDPISGHVSLFWYQQALGQGPEFLTYFQNEAQLDKSGLPSDRFFAERPEGSVSTLKIQRTQQEDSAVYLCASSLAVFENNYGYTFGSGTRLTVV.

This chain connects TRBV9 to TRBJ2-3, with TRBD2 matching over 10 bases. This CDR3 has 17 amino acids. Germline V gene data show CDR1 as SGDLS and CDR2 as YYNGEE. V was clipped by 0 bases and J by 2 bases; unmatched bases: 6. This chain's CDR3 is CASSVGIAGGPTDTQYF. As DNA, the CDR3 is TGTGCCAGCAGCGTAGGGATAGCGGGGGGCCCCACAGATACGCAGTATTTT.

This sequence joins TRBV5-4 and TRBJ2-3; D is possibly TRBD2 (6 bases). The CDR3 contains 20 residues. Germline V gene data show CDR1 as SGHNT and CDR2 as YYREEE (reference sequence). V was clipped by 1 base and J by 0 bases, with 24 bases between them. The CDR3 DNA is TGTGCCAGCAGCTTGTGGTCTCGCGGGGAAGTGATCCCTAGCACAGATACGCAGTATTTT. Translation gives CASSLWSRGEVIPSTDTQYF.

The chain has TRBV5-1 and TRBJ1-2, with TRBD1 identical over 10 bases. CDR3 length: 15 amino acids. With V trimmed by 4 bases and J by 1 base, 4 bases remained unmatched. CDR1 and CDR2 (germline): SGHRS, YFSETQ. In DNA form, the CDR3 reads TGCGCCAGCAGCATCGGACAGGGGGATAACTATGGCTACACCTTC. Amino acid sequence: CASSIGQGDNYGYTF.

V usage is TRBV4-1 and J usage is TRBJ1-1; 8 nucleotides line up with TRBD1. V gave up 4 bases and J gave up 0 bases; unmatched junction bases: 7. CDR1 is MGHRA and CDR2 is YSYEKL in the germline V gene. CDR3 length equals 16 residues. The chain's CDR3 is CASSRGQGPMNTEAFF. The CDR3 bases are TGCGCCAGCAGCCGAGGACAGGGACCCATGAACACTGAAGCTTTCTTT.

In regard to this clone: In the same sample, other DNA sequences code for this CDR3. This chain uses TRBV4-2 with TRBJ2-5; D is ambiguous. The germline V and J ends were trimmed by 1 base and 1 base, with 7 bases remaining between them. Per the germline V gene, CDR1 is LGHNA and CDR2 is YNFKEQ. The CDR3 consists of 14 residues. This CDR3 reads CASSQGTSQETQYF. Written as DNA, the CDR3 is TGTGCCAGCAGCCAAGGTACAAGCCAAGAGACCCAGTACTTC.

The genes are TRBV6-4 and TRBJ2-7, with D unclear. The CDR3 contains 13 residues. From germline, CDR1 is MRHNA and CDR2 SNTAGT. V was pared by 5 bases and J by 6 bases, with 14 bases between. CDR3 DNA sequence: TGTGCCAGCAGTATCAACCCCGCCGGCGAGCAGTACTTC. Residues: CASSINPAGEQYF.

There are a few counts of this clone. The chain uses TRBV28 and TRBJ1-2, with 7 bases lining up with TRBD1. V was clipped by 8 bases and J by 9 bases; unmatched bases: 18. The CDR3 totals 15 residues. Per germline, CDR1 MDHEN and CDR2 SYDVKM. DNA of the CDR3: TGTGCCAGCGTTGTCCCTTCGCCCAGGGGGGTTAGCTACACCTTC. Its translation: CASVVPSPRGVSYTF.

With respect to this clone: Its ends do not fully match the called genes, so a read error is possible. DNA of the CDR3: TGCGCCAGCAGCTCGGGAGGCTCCTATAATTCACCCCTCCGCTTT. Translated, it gives CASSSGGSYNSPLRF. This chain joins TRBV5-1 and TRBJ1-6; D gene unclear. Germline V gene sequence: CDR1 SGHRS, CDR2 YFSETQ. The CDR3 has 15 residues.

The V and J genes are TRBV18 and TRBJ2-1, with D possibly matching TRBD1 (6 bases). This CDR3 has 17 amino acids. CDR1 is KGHSH, CDR2 LQKENI, per germline. V shed 3 bases and J shed 4 bases, with 19 bases lying between them. CDR3: CASSPLGQTTVYNEQFF. The DNA for the CDR3 is TGTGCCAGCTCACCCCTTGGACAGACCACCGTGTACAATGAGCAGTTCTTC.

This sequence joins TRBV7-2 and TRBJ1-1, with 7 bases identical to TRBD1. Germline values: CDR1 SGHTA, CDR2 FQGNSA. With V trimmed by 4 bases and J by 2 bases, 7 bases remained unmatched. The CDR3 has 15 amino acids. The CDR3 DNA is TGTGCCAGCAGCTCCCAGACAGGGACTAACACTGAAGCTTTCTTT. It translates to CASSSQTGTNTEAFF.

This clone was observed once. The chain employs TRBV7-2 and TRBJ1-1, with unresolved D. Trimming removed 1 base from V and 9 bases from J, with 12 bases in between. The V gene's germline CDR1 is SGHTA and CDR2 FQGNSA. There are 13 residues in the CDR3. CDR3 in amino acids: CASSLENIFKAFF. DNA for the CDR3: TGTGCCAGCAGCTTAGAGAACATTTTCAAAGCTTTCTTT. Based on the CDR3 plus reference TRBV7-2 and TRBJ1-1, the full variable domain is GAGVSQSPSNKVTEKGKDVELRCDPISGHTALYWYRQSLGQGLEFLIYFQGNSAPDKSGLPSDRFSAERTGGSVSTLTIQRTQQEDSAVYLCASSLENIFKAFFGQGTRLTVV.